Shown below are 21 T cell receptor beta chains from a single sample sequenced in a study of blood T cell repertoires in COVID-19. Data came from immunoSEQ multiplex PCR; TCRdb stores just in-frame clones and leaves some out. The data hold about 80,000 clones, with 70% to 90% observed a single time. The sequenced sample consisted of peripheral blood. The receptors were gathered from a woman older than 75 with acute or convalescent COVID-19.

The CDR3 DNA is TGTGCCAGCAGCTTGGTGGCCAGATCATACACTGAAGCTTTCTTT. Its translation: CASSLVARSYTEAFF. The V gene is TRBV5-4, the J gene TRBJ1-1, with unresolved D. The CDR3 has 15 amino acids. Germline assignment: CDR1 SGHNT and CDR2 YYREEE (reference sequence). V was clipped by 0 bases and J by 3 bases, with 12 bases between them.

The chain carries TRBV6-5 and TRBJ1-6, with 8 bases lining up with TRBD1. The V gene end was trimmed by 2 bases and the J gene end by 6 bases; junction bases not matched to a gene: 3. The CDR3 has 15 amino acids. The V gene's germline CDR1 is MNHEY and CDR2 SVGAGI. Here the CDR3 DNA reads TGTGCCAGCAGTTACGGGGACAGGCGTAATTCACCCCTCCACTTT. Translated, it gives CASSYGDRRNSPLHF.

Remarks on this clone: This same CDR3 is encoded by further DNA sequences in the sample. The DNA of the CDR3 is TGTGCCAGTAGTATCAGGGGGCTGAACACTGAAGCTTTCTTT. It encodes CASSIRGLNTEAFF. The chain links TRBV19 to TRBJ1-1; 8 nucleotides line up with TRBD1. The germline V gene encodes CDR1 LNHDA and CDR2 SQIVND (reference sequence). This CDR3 contains 14 residues. V trimming: 3 bases; J trimming: 0 bases; junction bases outside the gene matches: 0.

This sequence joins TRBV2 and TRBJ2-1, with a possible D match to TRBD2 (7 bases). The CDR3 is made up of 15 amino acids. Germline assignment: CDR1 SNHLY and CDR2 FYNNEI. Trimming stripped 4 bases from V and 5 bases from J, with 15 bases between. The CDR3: CASSAGGGGDNEQFF. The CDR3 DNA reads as TGTGCCAGCAGTGCTGGGGGAGGGGGGGACAATGAGCAGTTCTTC.

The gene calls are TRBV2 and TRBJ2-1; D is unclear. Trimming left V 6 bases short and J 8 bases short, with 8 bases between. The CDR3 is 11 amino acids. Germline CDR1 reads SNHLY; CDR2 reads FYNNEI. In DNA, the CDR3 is TGTGCCAGCAGACCCTCAGATGAGCAGTTCTTC. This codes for CASRPSDEQFF.

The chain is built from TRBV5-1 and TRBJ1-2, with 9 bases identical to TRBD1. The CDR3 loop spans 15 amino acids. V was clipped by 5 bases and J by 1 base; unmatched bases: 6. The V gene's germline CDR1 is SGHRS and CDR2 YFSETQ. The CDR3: CASRRRQGVNYGYTF. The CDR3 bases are TGCGCCAGCAGGCGCCGACAGGGGGTTAACTATGGCTACACCTTC.

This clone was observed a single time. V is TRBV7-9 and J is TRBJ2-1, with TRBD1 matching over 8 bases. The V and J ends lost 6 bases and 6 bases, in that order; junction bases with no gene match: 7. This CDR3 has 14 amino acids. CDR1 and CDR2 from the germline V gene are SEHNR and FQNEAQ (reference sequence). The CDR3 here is CASSPTGGRNEQFF. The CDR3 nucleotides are TGTGCCAGCAGTCCAACAGGGGGGCGCAATGAGCAGTTCTTC.

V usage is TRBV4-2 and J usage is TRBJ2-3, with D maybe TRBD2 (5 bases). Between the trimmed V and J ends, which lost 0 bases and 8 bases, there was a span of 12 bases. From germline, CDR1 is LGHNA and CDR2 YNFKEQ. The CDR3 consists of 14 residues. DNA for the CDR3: TGTGCCAGCAGCCAAGAAAGGGAGAGTGGTACGCAGTATTTT. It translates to CASSQERESGTQYF.

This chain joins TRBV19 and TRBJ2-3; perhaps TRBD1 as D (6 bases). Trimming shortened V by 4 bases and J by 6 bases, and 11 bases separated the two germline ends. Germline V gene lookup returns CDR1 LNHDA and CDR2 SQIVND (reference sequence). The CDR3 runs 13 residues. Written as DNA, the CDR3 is TGTGCCAGTAGTACAGGGGTGCCGGATACGCAGTATTTT. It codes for CASSTGVPDTQYF. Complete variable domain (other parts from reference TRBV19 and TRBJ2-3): DGGITQSPKYLFRKEGQNVTLSCEQNLNHDAMYWYRQDPGQGLRLIYYSQIVNDFQKGDIAEGYSVSREKKESFPLTVTSAQKNPTAFYLCASSTGVPDTQYFGPGTRLTVL.

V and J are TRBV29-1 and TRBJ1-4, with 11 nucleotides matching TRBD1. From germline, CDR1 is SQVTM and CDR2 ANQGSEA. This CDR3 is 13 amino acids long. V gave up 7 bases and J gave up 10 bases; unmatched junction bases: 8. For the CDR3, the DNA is TGCAGCGGGACGGACAGGGGGCAGGGAAAACTGTTTTTT. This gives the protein CSGTDRGQGKLFF.

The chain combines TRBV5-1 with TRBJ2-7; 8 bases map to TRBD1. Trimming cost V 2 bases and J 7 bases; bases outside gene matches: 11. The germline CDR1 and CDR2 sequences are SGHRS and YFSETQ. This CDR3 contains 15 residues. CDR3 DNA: TGCGCCAGCAGCTTCACGACAGGGGAGAGGGGTGAGCAGTACTTC. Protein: CASSFTTGERGEQYF.

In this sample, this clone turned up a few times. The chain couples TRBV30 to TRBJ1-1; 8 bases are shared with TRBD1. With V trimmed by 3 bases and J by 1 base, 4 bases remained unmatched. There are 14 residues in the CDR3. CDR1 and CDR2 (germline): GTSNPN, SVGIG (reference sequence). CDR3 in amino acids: CAWRSQGANTEAFF. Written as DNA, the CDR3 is TGTGCCTGGAGATCTCAGGGGGCGAACACTGAAGCTTTCTTT.

The CDR3 is CASSPSHRAETQYF. The CDR3 DNA reads as TGTGCCAGCAGCCCCTCTCACAGGGCAGAGACCCAGTACTTC. The chain has TRBV14 and TRBJ2-5, with D perhaps TRBD1 (6 bases). This CDR3 contains 14 residues. Germline V gene lookup returns CDR1 SGHDN and CDR2 FVKESK. V dropped 4 bases and J dropped 4 bases, with 13 bases sitting between them.

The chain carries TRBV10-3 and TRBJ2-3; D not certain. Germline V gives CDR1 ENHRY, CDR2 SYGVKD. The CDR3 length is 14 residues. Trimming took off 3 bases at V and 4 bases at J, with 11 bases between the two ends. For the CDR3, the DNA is TGTGCCATCAGTGATGGCGGTTCCGCAGATACGCAGTATTTT. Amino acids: CAISDGGSADTQYF.

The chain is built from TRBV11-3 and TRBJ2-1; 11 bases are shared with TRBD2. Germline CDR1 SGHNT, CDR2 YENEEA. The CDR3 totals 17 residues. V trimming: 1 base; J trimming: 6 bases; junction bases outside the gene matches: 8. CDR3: CASSLGATSGATNEQFF. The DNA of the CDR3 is TGTGCCAGCAGCTTAGGGGCGACTAGCGGGGCTACCAATGAGCAGTTCTTC. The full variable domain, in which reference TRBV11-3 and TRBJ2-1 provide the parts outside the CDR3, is EAGVVQSPRYKIIEKKQPVAFWCNPISGHNTLYWYLQNLGQGPELLIRYENEEAVDDSQLPKDRFSAERLKGVDSTLKIQPAELGDSAVYLCASSLGATSGATNEQFFGPGTRLTVL.

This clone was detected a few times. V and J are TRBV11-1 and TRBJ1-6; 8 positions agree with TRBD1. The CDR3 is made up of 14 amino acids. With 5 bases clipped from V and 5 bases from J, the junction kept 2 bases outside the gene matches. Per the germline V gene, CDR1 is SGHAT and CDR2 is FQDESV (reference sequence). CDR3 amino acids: CASSRTGNNSPLHF. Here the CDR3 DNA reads TGTGCCAGCAGCCGGACAGGGAATAATTCACCCCTCCACTTT.

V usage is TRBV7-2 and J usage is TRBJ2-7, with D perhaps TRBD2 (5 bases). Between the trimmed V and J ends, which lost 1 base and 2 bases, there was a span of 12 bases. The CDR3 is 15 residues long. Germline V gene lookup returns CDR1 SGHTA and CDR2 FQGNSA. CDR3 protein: CASSLVRGLTYEQYF. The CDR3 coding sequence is TGTGCCAGCAGCTTAGTTCGGGGATTGACCTACGAGCAGTACTTC.

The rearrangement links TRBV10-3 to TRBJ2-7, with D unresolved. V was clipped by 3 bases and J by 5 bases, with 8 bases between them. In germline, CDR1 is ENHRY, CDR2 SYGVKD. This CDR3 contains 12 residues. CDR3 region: CAISDLTDEQYF. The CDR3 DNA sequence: TGTGCCATCAGTGATCTCACAGACGAGCAGTACTTC.

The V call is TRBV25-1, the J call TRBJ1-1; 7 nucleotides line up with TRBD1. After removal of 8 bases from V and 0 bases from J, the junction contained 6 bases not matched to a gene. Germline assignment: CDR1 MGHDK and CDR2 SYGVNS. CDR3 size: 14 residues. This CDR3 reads CASSRGQLNTEAFF. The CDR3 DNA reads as TGTGCCAGCTCAAGGGGACAGCTGAACACTGAAGCTTTCTTT.

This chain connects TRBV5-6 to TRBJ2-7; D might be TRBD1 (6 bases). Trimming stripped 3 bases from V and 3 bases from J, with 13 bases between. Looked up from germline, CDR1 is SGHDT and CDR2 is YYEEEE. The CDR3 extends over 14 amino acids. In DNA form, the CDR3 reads TGTGCCAGCAGCTACACAGGACAGCACTACGAGCAGTACTTC. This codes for CASSYTGQHYEQYF.

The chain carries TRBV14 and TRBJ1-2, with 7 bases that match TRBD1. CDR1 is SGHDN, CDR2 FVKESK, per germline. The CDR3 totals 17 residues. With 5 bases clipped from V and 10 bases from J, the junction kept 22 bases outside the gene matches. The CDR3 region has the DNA TGTGCCAGCAGCAACAACCCGGGACAGAAGGCGGGAGGGATCTACACCTTC. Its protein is CASSNNPGQKAGGIYTF.